This is a list of T cell receptor beta chains from one sample in a study of vaccination and CD4 T cells after COVID-19. No antigens are known for them. Each CDR3 protein gets one entry after TCRdb re-called the PCR reads with MiXCR. This table has 12,000 to 15,000 distinct CDR3 sequences, 25% to 30% appearing once. Sequenced: CD4+ T cells from blood, cultured in vitro. Every receptor here comes from a human donor who had recovered from COVID-19. CDR3s include the opening cysteine and the closing phenylalanine or tryptophan. A D gene is named only where the DNA matches it firmly. Only part of the rows carry a size: once, few, many, or a class if the clone is expanded.

v_call	d_call	clone_size	j_call	cdr3_aa	cdr3_nt
TRBV27	NA	NA	TRBJ1-2	CASSETMLPYGYTF	TGTGCCAGCAGTGAAACCATGCTACCCTATGGCTACACCTTC
TRBV12-3/TRBV12-4	TRBD1	few	TRBJ1-2	CASSTAGTARGYTF	TGTGCCAGCAGTACCGCGGGGACAGCGAGGGGCTACACCTTC
TRBV6-2/TRBV6-3	TRBD1	few	TRBJ1-2	CASVLGQGVYGYTF	TGTGCCAGCGTCTTGGGACAGGGGGTCTATGGCTACACCTTC
TRBV4-1	TRBD1	NA	TRBJ1-5	CASSQDLYRDRGNQPQHF	TGCGCCAGCAGCCAAGATCTTTACCGGGACAGGGGAAATCAGCCCCAGCATTTT
TRBV20-1	TRBD1	NA	TRBJ1-3	CSAPMTGDSGNTIYF	TGCAGTGCTCCAATGACAGGGGACTCTGGAAACACCATATATTTT
TRBV5-1	NA	NA	TRBJ2-3	CASSLGESTDTQYF	TGCGCCAGCAGCTTGGGTGAAAGCACAGATACGCAGTATTTT
TRBV11-2	TRBD2	NA	TRBJ2-1	CASSLLAGGAYNEQFF	TGTGCCAGCAGCTTACTAGCGGGGGGCGCGTACAATGAGCAGTTCTTC
TRBV7-7	NA	NA	TRBJ1-1	CASSRYCTEAFF	TGTGCTAGCAGCCGCTACTGCACTGAAGCTTTCTTT
TRBV18	NA	NA	TRBJ1-3	CASSPPSGDTTIYF	TGTGCCAGCTCACCACCGTCCGGGGATACGACCATATATTTT
TRBV20-1	TRBD1	NA	TRBJ1-3	CSAKDREGNTIYF	TGCAGTGCTAAGGACAGGGAAGGAAACACCATATATTTT
TRBV9	NA	NA	TRBJ2-1	CASSVEERGEQFF	TGTGCCAGCAGCGTAGAGGAGAGAGGTGAGCAGTTCTTC
TRBV15	TRBD1	few	TRBJ2-5	CATSRDREETQYF	TGTGCCACCAGTCGGGACAGGGAAGAGACCCAGTACTTC
TRBV12-3/TRBV12-4	NA	NA	TRBJ1-2	CASSTDSYYGYTF	TGTGCCAGCAGCACCGACAGCTACTATGGCTACACCTTC
TRBV4-1	NA	once	TRBJ2-3	CASSQDFPSDTDTQYF	TGCGCCAGCAGCCAGGACTTCCCTAGCGACACAGATACGCAGTATTTT
TRBV5-4	NA	NA	TRBJ2-5	CASSLRETQYF	TGTGCCAGCAGCTTACGAGAGACCCAGTACTTC
TRBV20-1	NA	NA	TRBJ2-7	CSANRLGYEQYF	TGCAGTGCTAACAGGCTAGGCTACGAGCAGTACTTC
TRBV7-9	TRBD2	few	TRBJ2-5	CASSLALAGGETQYF	TGTGCCAGCAGCTTAGCTCTAGCGGGGGGAGAGACCCAGTACTTC
TRBV29-1	NA	NA	TRBJ1-1	CSVGAGWWTEAFF	TGCAGCGTTGGAGCAGGGTGGTGGACTGAAGCTTTCTTT
TRBV6-1	TRBD1	few	TRBJ1-5	CASSPGTGGVGGNQPQHF	TGTGCCAGCAGCCCGGGGACAGGGGGCGTGGGGGGCAATCAGCCCCAGCATTTT
TRBV19	NA	few	TRBJ2-3	CASSPGDTQYF	TGTGCCAGTAGTCCGGGAGATACGCAGTATTTT
TRBV30	NA	NA	TRBJ1-2	CAWSRWVNGYTF	TGTGCCTGGAGTAGGTGGGTGAATGGCTACACCTTC
TRBV25-1	NA	few	TRBJ1-1	CASSEFGDPGAFF	TGTGCCAGCAGTGAATTTGGTGACCCTGGAGCTTTCTTT
TRBV7-7	TRBD2	NA	TRBJ2-3	CASSSLAGGLSDTQYF	TGTGCTAGCAGCTCTCTAGCGGGGGGGCTTTCAGATACGCAGTATTTT
TRBV5-1	NA	NA	TRBJ1-6	CASSLEAGRDSPLHF	TGCGCCAGCAGCTTGGAGGCAGGGAGGGATTCACCCCTCCACTTT
TRBV5-1	NA	NA	TRBJ2-1	CASSLTGTSSYNEQFF	TGCGCCAGCAGCTTGACGGGGACCAGCTCCTACAATGAGCAGTTCTTC
TRBV20-1	NA	NA	TRBJ1-1	CSARTDSNTEAFF	TGCAGTGCTAGGACTGACAGTAACACTGAAGCTTTCTTT
TRBV6-2/TRBV6-3	TRBD1	few	TRBJ1-1	CASKLSGGSEAFF	TGTGCCAGCAAATTATCAGGGGGAAGTGAAGCTTTCTTT
TRBV5-1	TRBD1	NA	TRBJ2-7	CASSVSRGLTYEQYF	TGCGCCAGCAGCGTAAGCAGGGGGCTCACCTACGAGCAGTACTTC
TRBV7-2	NA	few	TRBJ1-2	CASSQYRGANYGYTF	TGTGCCAGCAGCCAGTACCGAGGGGCTAACTATGGCTACACCTTC
TRBV5-5	NA	few	TRBJ1-5	CASSLVSNQPQHF	TGTGCCAGCAGCTTGGTTAGCAATCAGCCCCAGCATTTT
TRBV5-6	NA	NA	TRBJ2-5	CASSLEGPRTQYF	TGTGCCAGCAGCTTGGAGGGCCCGCGGACCCAGTACTTC
TRBV6-1	NA	NA	TRBJ1-1	CASKLQGRGTEAFF	TGTGCCAGCAAACTACAGGGTCGAGGCACTGAAGCTTTCTTT
TRBV6-5	NA	few	TRBJ1-1	CASSLKEGTEAFF	TGTGCCAGCAGTTTGAAGGAGGGGACTGAAGCTTTCTTT
TRBV6-1	NA	few	TRBJ2-1	CASSGTPIAYNEQFF	TGTGCCAGCAGCGGGACACCAATTGCCTACAATGAGCAGTTCTTC
TRBV10-3	NA	few	TRBJ1-1	CAISGGPATEAFF	TGTGCCATCAGTGGGGGGCCGGCAACTGAAGCTTTCTTT
TRBV5-1	NA	NA	TRBJ2-3	CASSLLGTGSADTQYF	TGCGCCAGCAGCCTCCTGGGGACGGGAAGCGCAGATACGCAGTATTTT
TRBV2	NA	NA	TRBJ2-7	CASISTFLGRGVSYEQYF	TGTGCCAGCATTTCCACCTTTCTGGGAAGGGGGGTTTCCTACGAGCAGTACTTC